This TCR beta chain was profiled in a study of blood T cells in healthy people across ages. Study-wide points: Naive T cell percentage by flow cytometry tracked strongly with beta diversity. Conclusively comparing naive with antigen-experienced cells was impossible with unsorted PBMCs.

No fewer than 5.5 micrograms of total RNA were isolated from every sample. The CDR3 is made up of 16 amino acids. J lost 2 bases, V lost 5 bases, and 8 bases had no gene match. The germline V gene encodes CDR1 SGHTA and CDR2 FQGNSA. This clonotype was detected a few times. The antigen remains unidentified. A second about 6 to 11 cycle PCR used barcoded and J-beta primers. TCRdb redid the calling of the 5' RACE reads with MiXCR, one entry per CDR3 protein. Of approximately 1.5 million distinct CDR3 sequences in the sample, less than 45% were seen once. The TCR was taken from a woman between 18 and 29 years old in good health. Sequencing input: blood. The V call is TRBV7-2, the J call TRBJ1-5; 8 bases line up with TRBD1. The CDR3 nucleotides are TGTGCCAGCAGCAAGGACAGGGTTGTCGGCAATCAGCCCCAGCATTTT. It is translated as CASSKDRVVGNQPQHF.